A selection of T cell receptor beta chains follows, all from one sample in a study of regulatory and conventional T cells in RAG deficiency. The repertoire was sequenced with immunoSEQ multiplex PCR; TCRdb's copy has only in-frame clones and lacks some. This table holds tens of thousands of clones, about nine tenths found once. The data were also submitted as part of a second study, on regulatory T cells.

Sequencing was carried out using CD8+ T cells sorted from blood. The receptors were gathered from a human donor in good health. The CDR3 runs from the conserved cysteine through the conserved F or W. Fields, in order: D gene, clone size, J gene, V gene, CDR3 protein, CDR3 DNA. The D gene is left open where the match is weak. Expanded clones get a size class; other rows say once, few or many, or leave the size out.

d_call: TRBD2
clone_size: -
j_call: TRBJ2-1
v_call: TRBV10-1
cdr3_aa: CASSGAGGLFF
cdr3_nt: TGCGCCAGCAGTGGTGCGGGGGGCCTGTTCTTC

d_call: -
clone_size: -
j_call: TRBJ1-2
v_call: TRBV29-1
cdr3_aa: CSVVSRDGYTF
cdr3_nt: TGCAGCGTAGTTTCCAGGGATGGCTACACCTTC

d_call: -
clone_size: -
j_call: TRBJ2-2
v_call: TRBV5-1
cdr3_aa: CASSFKGSDTGELFF
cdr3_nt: TGCGCCAGCAGCTTCAAGGGGTCAGACACCGGGGAGCTGTTTTTT

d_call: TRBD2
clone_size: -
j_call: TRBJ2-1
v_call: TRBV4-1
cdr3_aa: CASSDREASSYNEQFF
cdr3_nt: TGCGCCAGCAGCGACCGGGAGGCGAGCTCCTACAATGAGCAGTTCTTC

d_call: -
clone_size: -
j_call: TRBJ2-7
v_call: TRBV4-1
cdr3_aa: CASSQPLPRDFSYEQYF
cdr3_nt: TGCGCCAGCAGCCAACCCCTTCCCCGGGATTTCTCCTACGAGCAGTACTTC

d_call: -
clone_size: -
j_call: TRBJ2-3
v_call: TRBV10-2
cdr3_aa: CASTGTSTDTQYF
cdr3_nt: TGCGCCAGCACTGGGACTAGCACAGATACGCAGTATTTT

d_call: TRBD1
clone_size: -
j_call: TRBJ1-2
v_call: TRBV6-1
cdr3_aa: CASSPTDRVYGYTF
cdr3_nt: TGTGCCAGCAGTCCGACCGACAGGGTTTATGGCTACACCTTC

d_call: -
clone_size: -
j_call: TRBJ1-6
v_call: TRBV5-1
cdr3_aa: CASSQDSKSPLHF
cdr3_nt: TGCGCCAGCAGCCAAGACAGTAAATCACCCCTCCACTTT

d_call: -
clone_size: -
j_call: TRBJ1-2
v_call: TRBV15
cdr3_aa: CATGEVWGYTF
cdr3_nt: TGTGCCACCGGTGAGGTTTGGGGCTACACCTTC

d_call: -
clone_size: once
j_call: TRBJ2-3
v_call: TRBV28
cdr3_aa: CASSSPLTSTDTQYF
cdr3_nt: TGTGCCAGCAGTTCCCCCCTCACTAGCACAGATACGCAGTATTTT

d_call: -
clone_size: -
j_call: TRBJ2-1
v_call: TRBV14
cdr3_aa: CASSLRSRESLDNEQFF
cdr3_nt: TGTGCCAGCAGCTTACGAAGCCGGGAGTCCTTGGACAATGAGCAGTTCTTC

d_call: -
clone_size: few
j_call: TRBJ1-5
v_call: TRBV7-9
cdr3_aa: CASSLGGGNQPQHF
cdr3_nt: TGTGCCAGCAGCTTGGGCGGGGGCAATCAGCCCCAGCATTTT

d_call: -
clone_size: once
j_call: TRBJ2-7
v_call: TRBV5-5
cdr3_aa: CASSFRDLTYEQYF
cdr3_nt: TGTGCCAGCAGCTTCCGGGACTTGACCTACGAGCAGTACTTC

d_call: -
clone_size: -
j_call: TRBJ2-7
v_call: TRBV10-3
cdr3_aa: CAISSEYEQYF
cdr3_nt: TGTGCCATCAGCAGCGAGTACGAGCAGTACTTC

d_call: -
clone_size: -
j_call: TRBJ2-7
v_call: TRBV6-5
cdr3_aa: CASSYTRPRSNYEQYF
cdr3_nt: TGTGCCAGCAGTTACACCCGGCCCAGGTCGAACTACGAGCAGTACTTC

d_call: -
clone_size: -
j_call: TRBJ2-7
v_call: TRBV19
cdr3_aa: CASSDPAGYEQYF
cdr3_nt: TGTGCCAGTAGTGATCCGGCAGGGTACGAGCAGTACTTC

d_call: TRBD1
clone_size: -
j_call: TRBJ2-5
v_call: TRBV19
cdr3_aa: CASSVQGWQETQYF
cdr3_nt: TGTGCCAGTAGCGTACAGGGGTGGCAAGAGACCCAGTACTTC

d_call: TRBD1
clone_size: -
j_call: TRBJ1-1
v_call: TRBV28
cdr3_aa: CASSLDRVNTEAFF
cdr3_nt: TGTGCCAGCAGTCTGGACAGGGTGAACACTGAAGCTTTCTTT

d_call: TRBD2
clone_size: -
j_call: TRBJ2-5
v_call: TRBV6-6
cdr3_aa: CASSYPSGRVETQYF
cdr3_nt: TGTGCCAGCAGTTACCCTAGCGGGAGGGTCGAGACCCAGTACTTC

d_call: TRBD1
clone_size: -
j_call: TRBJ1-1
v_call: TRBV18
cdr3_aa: CASSPPEGAVTEAFF
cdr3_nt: TGTGCCAGCTCACCACCGGAGGGGGCTGTCACTGAAGCTTTCTTT

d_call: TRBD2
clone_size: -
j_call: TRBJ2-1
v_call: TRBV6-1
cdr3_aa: CASSVSGERYNEQFF
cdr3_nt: TGTGCCAGCAGTGTCAGCGGGGAAAGATACAATGAGCAGTTCTTC

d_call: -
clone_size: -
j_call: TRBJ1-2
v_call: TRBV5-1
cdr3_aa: CASSWLTAEPNYGYTF
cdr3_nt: TGCGCCAGCAGCTGGCTCACGGCAGAACCTAACTATGGCTACACCTTC

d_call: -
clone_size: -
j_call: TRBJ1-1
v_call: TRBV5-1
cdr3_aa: CASSLGAMNTEAFF
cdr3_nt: TGCGCCAGCAGCTTGGGGGCTATGAACACTGAAGCTTTCTTT

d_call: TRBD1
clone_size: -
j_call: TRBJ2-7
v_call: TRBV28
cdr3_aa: CASSLPGTGFYEQYF
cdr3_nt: TGTGCCAGCAGTCTCCCCGGGACAGGGTTCTACGAGCAGTACTTC

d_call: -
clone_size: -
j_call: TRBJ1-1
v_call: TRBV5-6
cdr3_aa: CASSLFWVSGGNTEAFF
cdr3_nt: TGTGCCAGCAGCTTGTTCTGGGTGTCTGGGGGGAACACTGAAGCTTTCTTT

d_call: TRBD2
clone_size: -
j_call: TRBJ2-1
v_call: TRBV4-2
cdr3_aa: CASSQDLAGGPGQFF
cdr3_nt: TGTGCCAGCAGCCAAGATCTAGCGGGGGGGCCTGGGCAGTTCTTC

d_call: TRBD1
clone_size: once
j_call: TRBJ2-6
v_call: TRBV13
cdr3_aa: CASLPPGQGVPSSGANVLTF
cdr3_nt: TGTGCCAGCCTACCGCCGGGACAGGGGGTTCCAAGCTCTGGGGCCAACGTCCTGACTTTC

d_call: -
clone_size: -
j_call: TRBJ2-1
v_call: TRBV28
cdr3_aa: CASSRQFGYNEQFF
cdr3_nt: TGTGCCAGCAGTAGACAGTTCGGGTACAATGAGCAGTTCTTC